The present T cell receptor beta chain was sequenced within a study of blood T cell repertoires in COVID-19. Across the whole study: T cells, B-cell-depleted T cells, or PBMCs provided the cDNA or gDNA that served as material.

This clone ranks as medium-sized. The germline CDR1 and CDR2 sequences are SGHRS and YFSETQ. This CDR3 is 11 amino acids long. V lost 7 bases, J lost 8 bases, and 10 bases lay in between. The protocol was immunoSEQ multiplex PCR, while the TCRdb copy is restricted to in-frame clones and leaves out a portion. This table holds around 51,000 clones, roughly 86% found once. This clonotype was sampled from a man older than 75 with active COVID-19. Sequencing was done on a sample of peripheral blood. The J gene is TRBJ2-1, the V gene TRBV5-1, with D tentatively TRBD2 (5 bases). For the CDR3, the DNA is TGCGCCAGCGCTGTGAGGGATGAGCAGTTCTTC. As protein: CASAVRDEQFF.